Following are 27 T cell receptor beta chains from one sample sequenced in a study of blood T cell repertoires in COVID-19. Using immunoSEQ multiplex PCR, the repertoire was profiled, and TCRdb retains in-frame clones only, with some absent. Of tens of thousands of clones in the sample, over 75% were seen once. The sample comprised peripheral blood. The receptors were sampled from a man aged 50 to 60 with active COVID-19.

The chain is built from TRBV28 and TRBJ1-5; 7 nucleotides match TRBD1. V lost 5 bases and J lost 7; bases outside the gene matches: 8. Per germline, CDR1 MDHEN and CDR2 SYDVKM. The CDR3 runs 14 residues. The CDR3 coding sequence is TGTGCCAGCAGTGGGACAGAAGATTTCCAGCCCCAGCATTTT. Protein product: CASSGTEDFQPQHF.

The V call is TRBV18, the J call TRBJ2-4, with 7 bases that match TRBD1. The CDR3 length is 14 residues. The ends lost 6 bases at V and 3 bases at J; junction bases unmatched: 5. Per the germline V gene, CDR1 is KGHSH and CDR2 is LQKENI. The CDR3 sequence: CASSVQGRKNIQYF. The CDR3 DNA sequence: TGTGCCAGCTCGGTACAGGGGCGCAAAAACATTCAGTACTTC. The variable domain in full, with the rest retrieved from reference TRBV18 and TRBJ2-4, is NAGVMQNPRHLVRRRGQEARLRCSPMKGHSHVYWYRQLPEEGLKFMVYLQKENIIDESGMPKERFSAEFPKEGPSILRIQQVVRGDSAAYFCASSVQGRKNIQYFGAGTRLSVL.

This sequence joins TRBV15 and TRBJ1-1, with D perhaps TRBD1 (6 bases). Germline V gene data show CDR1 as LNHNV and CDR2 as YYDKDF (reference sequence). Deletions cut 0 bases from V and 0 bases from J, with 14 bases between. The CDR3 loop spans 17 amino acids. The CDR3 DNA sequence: TGTGCCACCAGCAGAGACGGACAGCCTATTATGAACACTGAAGCTTTCTTT. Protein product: CATSRDGQPIMNTEAFF.

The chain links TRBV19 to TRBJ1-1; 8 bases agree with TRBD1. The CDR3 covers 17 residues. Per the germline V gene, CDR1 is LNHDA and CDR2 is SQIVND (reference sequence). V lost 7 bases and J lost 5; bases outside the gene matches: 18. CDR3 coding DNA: TGTGCCAGTACCCAACTCGGACAGGGTAGTGCTATTACTGAAGCTTTCTTT. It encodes CASTQLGQGSAITEAFF.

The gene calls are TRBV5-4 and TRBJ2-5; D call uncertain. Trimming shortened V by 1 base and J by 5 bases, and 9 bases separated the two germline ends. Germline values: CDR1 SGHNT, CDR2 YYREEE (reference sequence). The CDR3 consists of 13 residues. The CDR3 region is CASSLRLSETQYF. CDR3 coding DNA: TGTGCCAGCAGCTTGCGGTTATCGGAGACCCAGTACTTC.

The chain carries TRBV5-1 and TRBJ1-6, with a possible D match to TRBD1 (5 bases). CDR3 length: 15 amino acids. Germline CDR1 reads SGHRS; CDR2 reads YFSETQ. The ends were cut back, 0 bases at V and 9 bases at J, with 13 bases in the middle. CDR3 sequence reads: CASSLDGGKGSPLHF. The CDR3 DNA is TGCGCCAGCAGCTTGGATGGGGGGAAAGGTTCACCCCTCCACTTT.

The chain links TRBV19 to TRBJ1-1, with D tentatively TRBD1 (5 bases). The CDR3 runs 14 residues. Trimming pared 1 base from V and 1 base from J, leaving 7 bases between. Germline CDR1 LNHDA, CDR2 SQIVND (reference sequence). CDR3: CASSIGTTNTEAFF. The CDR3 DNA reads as TGTGCCAGTAGTATAGGGACAACGAACACTGAAGCTTTCTTT.

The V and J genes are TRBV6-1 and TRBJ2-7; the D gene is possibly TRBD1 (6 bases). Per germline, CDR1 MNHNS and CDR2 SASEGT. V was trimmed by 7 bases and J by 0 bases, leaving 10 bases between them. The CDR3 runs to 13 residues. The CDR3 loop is CASTLQGSYEQYF. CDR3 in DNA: TGTGCCAGCACCCTACAGGGCTCCTACGAGCAGTACTTC.

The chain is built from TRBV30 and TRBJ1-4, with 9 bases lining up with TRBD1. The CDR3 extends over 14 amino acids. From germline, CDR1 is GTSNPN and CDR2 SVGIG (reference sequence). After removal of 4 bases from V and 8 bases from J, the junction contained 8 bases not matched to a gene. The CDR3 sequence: CAWTEDRGREKLFF. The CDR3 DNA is TGTGCCTGGACCGAGGACAGGGGAAGGGAAAAACTGTTTTTT.

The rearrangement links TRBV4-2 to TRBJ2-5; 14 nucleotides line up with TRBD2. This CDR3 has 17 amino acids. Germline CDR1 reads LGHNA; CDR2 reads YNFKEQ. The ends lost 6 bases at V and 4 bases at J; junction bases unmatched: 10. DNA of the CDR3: TGTGCCAGCAGACTGACTAGCGGGGGGGCGGTCACAGAGACCCAGTACTTC. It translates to CASRLTSGGAVTETQYF.

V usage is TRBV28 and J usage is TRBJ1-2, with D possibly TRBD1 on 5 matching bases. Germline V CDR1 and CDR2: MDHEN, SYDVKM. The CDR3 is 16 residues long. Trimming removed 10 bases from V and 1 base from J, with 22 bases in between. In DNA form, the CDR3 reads TGTGCCACCGACATTATCCAGGGAAGGGATAACTATGGCTACACCTTC. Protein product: CATDIIQGRDNYGYTF.

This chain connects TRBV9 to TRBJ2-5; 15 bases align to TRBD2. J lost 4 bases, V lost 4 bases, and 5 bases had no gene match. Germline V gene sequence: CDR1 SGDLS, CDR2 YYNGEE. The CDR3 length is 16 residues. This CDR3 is CASSLRTSGGAETQYF. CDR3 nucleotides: TGTGCCAGCAGCCTTCGGACTAGCGGGGGGGCAGAGACCCAGTACTTC.

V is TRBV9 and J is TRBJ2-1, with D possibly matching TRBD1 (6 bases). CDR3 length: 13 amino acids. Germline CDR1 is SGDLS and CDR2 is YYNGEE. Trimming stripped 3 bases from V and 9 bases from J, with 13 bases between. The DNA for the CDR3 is TGTGCCAGCAGCGCCACAGGGTCTACTGAGCAGTTCTTC. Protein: CASSATGSTEQFF.

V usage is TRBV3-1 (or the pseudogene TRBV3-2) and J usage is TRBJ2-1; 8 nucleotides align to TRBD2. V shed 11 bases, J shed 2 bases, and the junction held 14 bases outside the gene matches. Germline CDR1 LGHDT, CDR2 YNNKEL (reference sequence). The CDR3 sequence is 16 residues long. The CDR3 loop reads CASKLTRGGAYNEQFF. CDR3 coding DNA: TGTGCCTCAAAGCTTACCCGGGGGGGTGCCTACAATGAGCAGTTCTTC.

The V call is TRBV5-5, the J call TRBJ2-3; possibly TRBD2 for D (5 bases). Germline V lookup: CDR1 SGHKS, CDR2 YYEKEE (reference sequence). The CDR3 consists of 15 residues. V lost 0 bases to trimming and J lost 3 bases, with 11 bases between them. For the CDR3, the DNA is TGTGCCAGCAGCTTGGGTAGCTCGGGGACAGATACGCAGTATTTT. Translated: CASSLGSSGTDTQYF.

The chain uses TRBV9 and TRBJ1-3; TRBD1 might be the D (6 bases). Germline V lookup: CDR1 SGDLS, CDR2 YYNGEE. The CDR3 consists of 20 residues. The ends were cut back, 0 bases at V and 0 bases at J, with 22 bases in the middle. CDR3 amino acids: CASSVGEGIRQAGSGNTIYF. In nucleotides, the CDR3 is TGTGCCAGCAGCGTAGGGGAGGGGATTAGACAGGCCGGCTCTGGAAACACCATATATTTT.

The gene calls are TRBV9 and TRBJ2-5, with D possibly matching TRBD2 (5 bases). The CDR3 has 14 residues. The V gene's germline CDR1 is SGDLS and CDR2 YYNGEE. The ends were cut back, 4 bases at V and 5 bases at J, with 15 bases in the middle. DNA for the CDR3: TGTGCCAGCAGCATCCCGGGGTCCGGGGAGACCCAGTACTTC. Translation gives CASSIPGSGETQYF.

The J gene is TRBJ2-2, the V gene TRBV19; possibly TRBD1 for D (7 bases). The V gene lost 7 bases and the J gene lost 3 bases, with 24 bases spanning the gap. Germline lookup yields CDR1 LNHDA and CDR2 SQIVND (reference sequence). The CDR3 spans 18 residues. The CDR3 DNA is TGTGCCAGTACCCTCCCCCGGAGGGGGCCTAAGGACACCGGGGAGCTGTTTTTT. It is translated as CASTLPRRGPKDTGELFF.

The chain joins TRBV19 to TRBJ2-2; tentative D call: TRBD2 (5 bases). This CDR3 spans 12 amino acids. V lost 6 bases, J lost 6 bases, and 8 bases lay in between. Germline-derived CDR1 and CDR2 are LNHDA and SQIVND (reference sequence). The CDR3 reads CASRSAAGELFF. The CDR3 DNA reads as TGTGCCAGTAGATCAGCGGCCGGGGAGCTGTTTTTT.

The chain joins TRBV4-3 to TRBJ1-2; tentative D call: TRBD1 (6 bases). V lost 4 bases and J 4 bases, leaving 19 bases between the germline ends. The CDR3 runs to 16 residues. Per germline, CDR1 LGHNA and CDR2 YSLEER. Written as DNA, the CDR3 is TGCGCCAGCAGCCGCCTCGGTACAGGGTTAAGCTATGGCTACACCTTC. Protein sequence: CASSRLGTGLSYGYTF.

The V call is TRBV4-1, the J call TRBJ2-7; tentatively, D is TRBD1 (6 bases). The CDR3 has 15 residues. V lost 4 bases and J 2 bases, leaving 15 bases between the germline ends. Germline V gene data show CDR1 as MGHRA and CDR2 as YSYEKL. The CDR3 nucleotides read TGCGCCAGCAGCCTCTTACAGGGATCAACCTACGAGCAGTACTTC. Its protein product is CASSLLQGSTYEQYF.

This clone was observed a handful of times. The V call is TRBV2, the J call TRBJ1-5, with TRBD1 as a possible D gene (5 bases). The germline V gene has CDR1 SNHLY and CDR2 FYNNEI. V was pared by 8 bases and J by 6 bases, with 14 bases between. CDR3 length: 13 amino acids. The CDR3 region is CASWGDGGQPQHF. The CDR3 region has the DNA TGTGCCAGCTGGGGGGACGGAGGTCAGCCCCAGCATTTT.

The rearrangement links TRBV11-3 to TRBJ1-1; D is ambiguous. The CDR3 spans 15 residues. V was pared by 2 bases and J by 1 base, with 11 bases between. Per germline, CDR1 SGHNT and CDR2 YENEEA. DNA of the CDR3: TGTGCCAGCAGCTTAAGCGGAAGATCGAACACTGAAGCTTTCTTT. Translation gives CASSLSGRSNTEAFF.

The CDR3: CASSPSFGTLYF. The CDR3 DNA sequence: TGTGCCAGCAGTCCCTCGTTCGGGACACTTTACTTC. The chain employs TRBV6-5 and TRBJ2-7; D is perhaps TRBD1 (6 bases). The length of the CDR3 is 12 residues. Germline V gene sequence: CDR1 MNHEY, CDR2 SVGAGI. Trimming stripped 5 bases from V and 13 bases from J, with 18 bases between.

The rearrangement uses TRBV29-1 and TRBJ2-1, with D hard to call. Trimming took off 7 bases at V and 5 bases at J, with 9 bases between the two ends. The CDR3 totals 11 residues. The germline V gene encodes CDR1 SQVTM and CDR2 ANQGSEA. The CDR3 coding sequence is TGCAGCGGATACCGGGACAATGAGCAGTTCTTC. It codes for CSGYRDNEQFF.

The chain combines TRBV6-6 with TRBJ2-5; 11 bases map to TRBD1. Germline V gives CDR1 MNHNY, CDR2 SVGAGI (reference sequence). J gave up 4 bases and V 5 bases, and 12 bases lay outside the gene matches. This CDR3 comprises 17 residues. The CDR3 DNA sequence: TGTGCCAGCAGTCCCAGGACAGGGGGCGGCGGGGGAGAGACCCAGTACTTC. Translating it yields CASSPRTGGGGGETQYF.

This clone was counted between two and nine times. CDR3 DNA: TGTGCCACCCAATCCCAACTAGCTGGGTTAGACAATGAGCAGTTCTTC. It is translated as CATQSQLAGLDNEQFF. This chain uses TRBV24-1 with TRBJ2-1; D is possibly TRBD2 (6 bases). Germline CDR1 and CDR2: KGHDR and SFDVKD. This CDR3 comprises 16 residues. Trimming took off 9 bases at V and 5 bases at J, with 22 bases between the two ends.